What follows are 20 T cell receptor beta chains derived from one specimen sequenced in a study of blood T cell repertoires in COVID-19. Measured with immunoSEQ multiplex PCR; TCRdb has only the in-frame clones, and not every one. This table holds about 390,000 clones, around 87% found once. The sequenced material came from peripheral blood. These receptors all come from an older woman with COVID-19, enrolled during active disease.

CDR3 sequence: CASSLDTTSDTQYF. As DNA, the CDR3 is TGTGCCAGCAGCTTAGATACCACTTCAGATACGCAGTATTTT. The rearrangement links TRBV11-3 to TRBJ2-3; no clear D gene. The V gene lost 0 bases and the J gene lost 4 bases, with 8 bases spanning the gap. The CDR3 is made up of 14 amino acids. Germline V gene lookup returns CDR1 SGHNT and CDR2 YENEEA. The full variable domain, completed using reference TRBV11-3 and TRBJ2-3, is EAGVVQSPRYKIIEKKQPVAFWCNPISGHNTLYWYLQNLGQGPELLIRYENEEAVDDSQLPKDRFSAERLKGVDSTLKIQPAELGDSAVYLCASSLDTTSDTQYFGPGTRLTVL.

V usage is TRBV19 and J usage is TRBJ2-4; TRBD2 agrees at 7 bases. The CDR3 is 13 amino acids. V shed 7 bases and J 6 bases; nucleotides not matched to a gene: 6. The germline V gene encodes CDR1 LNHDA and CDR2 SQIVND (reference sequence). CDR3 nucleotide sequence: TGTGCCAGTAACGGGGGAGGGACAAACATTCAGTACTTC. This codes for CASNGGGTNIQYF.

This chain links TRBV5-1 with TRBJ2-7, with D perhaps TRBD1 (5 bases). The CDR3 sequence is 14 residues long. Germline V gene data show CDR1 as SGHRS and CDR2 as YFSETQ. Trimming took 4 bases from V and 7 from J, leaving 18 bases between them. This CDR3 reads CASSLIAGSREQYF. Written as DNA, the CDR3 is TGCGCCAGCAGCCTGATTGCAGGGTCGCGGGAGCAGTACTTC.

J is TRBJ2-1 and V is TRBV7-3, with D perhaps TRBD2 (5 bases). The germline V and J ends were trimmed by 5 bases and 5 bases, with 16 bases remaining between them. CDR3 length: 15 amino acids. The germline gives CDR1 SGHTA, CDR2 FQGTGA. The CDR3 spells CASSPTGLDDNEQFF. The DNA for the CDR3 is TGTGCCAGCAGCCCTACGGGGTTGGACGACAATGAGCAGTTCTTC.

J is TRBJ1-5 and V is TRBV28, with TRBD1 matching 7 bases. There are 17 residues in the CDR3. Trimming removed 6 bases from V and 1 base from J; junction bases left unmatched: 12. Germline V lookup: CDR1 MDHEN, CDR2 SYDVKM. The CDR3 protein is CASRPIYRGRSNQPQHF. The CDR3 nucleotides are TGTGCCAGCAGGCCTATTTACAGGGGACGAAGCAATCAGCCCCAGCATTTT.

V usage is TRBV7-8 and J usage is TRBJ1-5; D call uncertain. V lost 3 bases and J lost 0, with 9 bases in between. Germline V gene lookup returns CDR1 SGHVS and CDR2 FQNEAQ. This CDR3 contains 15 residues. CDR3 sequence reads: CASSLSGYSNQPQHF. CDR3 in DNA: TGTGCCAGCAGCTTGTCCGGGTATAGCAATCAGCCCCAGCATTTT.

In regard to this clone: One junction end disagrees with the germline gene, perhaps due to a read error. The V call is TRBV3-1 (or the pseudogene TRBV3-2), the J call TRBJ1-3; D gene uncertain. The length of the CDR3 is 12 residues. CDR1 and CDR2 (germline): LGHDT, YNNKEL (reference sequence). CDR3 nucleotide sequence: TGTGCCAGCAGCAAAAGCCAAGTTTCACAGATCTTT. It codes for CASSKSQVSQIF.

This sequence joins TRBV5-1 and TRBJ2-1; possibly TRBD2 for D (5 bases). V was shortened by 5 bases and J by 7 bases, with 13 bases between the two germline ends. CDR3 size: 13 residues. The V gene's germline CDR1 is SGHRS and CDR2 YFSETQ. The CDR3 DNA follows: TGCGCCAGCAGAACCCCTAGCTTAAATGAGCAGTTCTTC. Its translation: CASRTPSLNEQFF.

To note about this clone: This sample also contains other DNA sequences that code for the same CDR3. The V and J genes are TRBV5-1 and TRBJ1-6, with D possibly TRBD1 on 6 matching bases. Germline CDR1 SGHRS, CDR2 YFSETQ. V was shortened by 4 bases and J by 6 bases, with 11 bases between the two germline ends. The CDR3 totals 14 residues. CDR3 region: CASSPGQPNSPLHF. The DNA for the CDR3 is TGCGCCAGCAGCCCCGGACAGCCTAATTCACCCCTCCACTTT.

CDR3 loop: CAISAVTGGHYGYTF. CDR3 DNA: TGTGCCATCAGTGCAGTGACAGGGGGTCACTATGGCTACACCTTC. The chain combines TRBV10-3 with TRBJ1-2; 9 bases line up with TRBD1. V gave up 4 bases and J gave up 3 bases; unmatched junction bases: 6. Germline loops: CDR1 ENHRY, CDR2 SYGVKD. This CDR3 has 15 amino acids.

The V call is TRBV29-1, the J call TRBJ1-3; the D gene is possibly TRBD1 (5 bases). CDR3 length equals 14 residues. The V gene lost 6 bases and the J gene lost 0 bases, with 12 bases spanning the gap. CDR1 is SQVTM, CDR2 ANQGSEA, per germline. The CDR3 DNA follows: TGCAGCGTAGACGTGCAGGGCTCTGGAAACACCATATATTTT. This codes for CSVDVQGSGNTIYF.

On this clone: Distinct nucleotide sequences in the sample also encode this CDR3. The chain recombines TRBV5-1 with TRBJ1-1, with no clear D. The CDR3 contains 12 residues. Between the trimmed V and J ends, which lost 4 bases and 1 base, there was a span of 5 bases. Germline V gives CDR1 SGHRS, CDR2 YFSETQ. The DNA for the CDR3 is TGCGCCAGCAGCCGAGGGAACACTGAAGCTTTCTTT. Translated, it gives CASSRGNTEAFF.

J is TRBJ1-2 and V is TRBV12-3 or TRBV12-4; D is unresolved. The V gene lost 7 bases and the J gene lost 3 bases, with 12 bases spanning the gap. CDR3 size: 13 residues. The chain's CDR3 is CASTRTGDYGYTF. The CDR3 DNA follows: TGTGCCAGCACCCGAACGGGAGACTATGGCTACACCTTC.

V and J are TRBV3-1 (or the pseudogene TRBV3-2) and TRBJ2-5, with 7 positions matching TRBD2. V shed 2 bases and J 1 base; nucleotides not matched to a gene: 4. CDR3 size: 15 residues. Per germline, CDR1 LGHDT and CDR2 YNNKEL (reference sequence). CDR3 protein: CASSQPTSIQETQYF. CDR3 DNA: TGTGCCAGCAGCCAACCGACTAGCATCCAAGAGACCCAGTACTTC.

This chain joins TRBV5-4 and TRBJ1-2, with 8 nucleotides matching TRBD1. Germline lookup yields CDR1 SGHNT and CDR2 YYREEE (reference sequence). This CDR3 has 16 amino acids. Trimming took 3 bases from V and 0 from J; bases not matched to a gene: 7. Written as DNA, the CDR3 is TGTGCCAGCAGCTATTTCGGGACAGGAGCTAACTATGGCTACACCTTC. This gives the protein CASSYFGTGANYGYTF.

The gene calls are TRBV5-1 and TRBJ1-1; the D gene is possibly TRBD1 (5 bases). V lost 0 bases and J lost 4, with 13 bases in between. Germline CDR1 is SGHRS and CDR2 is YFSETQ. The CDR3 contains 15 residues. CDR3 sequence: CASSLVSGVGTEAFF. The CDR3 DNA follows: TGCGCCAGCAGCTTGGTCTCGGGGGTAGGCACTGAAGCTTTCTTT.

This clone was found a few times. This rearrangement joins TRBV6-1 to TRBJ1-2; 8 bases line up with TRBD1. The CDR3 sequence is 15 residues long. V lost 6 bases and J lost 2; bases outside the gene matches: 8. Germline-derived CDR1 and CDR2 are MNHNS and SASEGT. The CDR3 region is CASSLDRTGNYGYTF. Here the CDR3 DNA reads TGTGCCAGCAGCCTAGATAGGACAGGGAACTATGGCTACACCTTC.

This clone was seen a handful of times. The chain couples TRBV2 to TRBJ2-7; TRBD2 aligns across 11 bases. Per germline, CDR1 SNHLY and CDR2 FYNNEI. The CDR3 has 14 amino acids. The junction had 4 bases not matched to a gene; V was cut back by 6 bases and J by 3 bases. The CDR3 coding sequence is TGTGCCAGCAGGGGGACTAGCGGTTTCTACGAGCAGTACTTC. The encoded protein is CASRGTSGFYEQYF.

In this sample, this clone turned up once. At the DNA level, this CDR3 is encoded by other sequences in the same sample as well. This chain connects TRBV18 to TRBJ2-1; TRBD2 aligns across 10 bases. Trimming took 3 bases from V and 3 from J; bases not matched to a gene: 5. This CDR3 comprises 16 residues. Germline V CDR1 and CDR2: KGHSH, LQKENI. CDR3 coding DNA: TGTGCCAGCTCACCCCCTAGCGGGGGCCGCTACAATGAGCAGTTCTTC. It is translated as CASSPPSGGRYNEQFF.

The chain is built from TRBV2 and TRBJ1-6, with a weak D call TRBD1 (5 bases). CDR3 length equals 12 residues. Germline CDR1 and CDR2: SNHLY and FYNNEI. The V and J ends lost 8 bases and 11 bases respectively, with 13 bases between them. This CDR3 reads CASGRVGPPLHF. The CDR3 nucleotides read TGTGCCAGCGGGAGGGTGGGACCACCCCTCCACTTT.